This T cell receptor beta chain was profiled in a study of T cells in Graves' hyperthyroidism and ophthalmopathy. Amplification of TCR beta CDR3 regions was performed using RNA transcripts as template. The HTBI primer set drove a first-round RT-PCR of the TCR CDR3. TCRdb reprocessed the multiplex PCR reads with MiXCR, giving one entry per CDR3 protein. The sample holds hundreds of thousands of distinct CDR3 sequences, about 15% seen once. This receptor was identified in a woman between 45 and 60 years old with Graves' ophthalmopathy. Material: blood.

CDR3 coding DNA: TGCAGTGCTGGTTACAGAACCTACGAGCAGTACTTC. Translating it yields CSAGYRTYEQYF. V gene TRBV20-1 combines with J gene TRBJ2-7, with D unresolved. This CDR3 has 12 amino acids. V was trimmed by 5 bases and J by 2 bases, leaving 10 bases between them. Germline CDR1 reads DFQATT; CDR2 reads SNEGSKA (reference sequence).